Shown below are 23 T cell receptor beta chains from a single sample sequenced in a study of T cells after yellow fever vaccination. TCRdb re-called the 5' RACE reads with MiXCR, one entry per CDR3 protein. The repertoire includes about 350,000 distinct CDR3 sequences, under 15% of them detected once, and about 3% sits in the top ten. Sequenced here: CD4+ T cells sorted from PBMCs, sampled 15 days after the yellow fever booster vaccination. The receptors were sampled from a man aged 18 to 30 who received the YFV17D yellow fever vaccine.

The gene calls are TRBV7-7 and TRBJ2-1, with TRBD2 matching over 8 bases. CDR1 and CDR2 from the germline V gene are SSHAT and FNYEAQ (reference sequence). The V and J ends lost 2 bases and 8 bases, in that order; junction bases with no gene match: 5. The CDR3 is 14 amino acids. The CDR3 nucleotides are TGTGCCAGCAGCTTAAACGGGGGGGGTGATGAGCAGTTCTTC. As protein: CASSLNGGGDEQFF.

The rearrangement joins TRBV28 to TRBJ1-1; 7 bases agree with TRBD1. The ends lost 5 bases at V and 1 base at J; junction bases unmatched: 7. The germline V gene has CDR1 MDHEN and CDR2 SYDVKM. The CDR3 is made up of 15 amino acids. This CDR3 reads CASSTYRGWNTEAFF. DNA of the CDR3: TGTGCCAGCAGTACCTACAGGGGATGGAACACTGAAGCTTTCTTT.

The chain uses TRBV6-2 or TRBV6-3 and TRBJ2-5; possible D gene TRBD2, 5 bases. V was pared by 2 bases and J by 1 base, with 11 bases between. The CDR3 is made up of 15 amino acids. Germline CDR1 MNHEY, CDR2 SVGEGT. The CDR3 protein is CASSYRLEGQETQYF. CDR3 nucleotide sequence: TGTGCCAGCAGTTACCGGTTAGAGGGCCAAGAGACCCAGTACTTC.

This chain links TRBV7-6 with TRBJ2-5; 7 nucleotides align to TRBD1. The CDR3 runs 14 residues. Losses at the gene ends were 5 bases for V and 5 bases for J; bases not matched to a gene: 8. Germline V CDR1 and CDR2: SGHVS, FNYEAQ. The CDR3 nucleotides read TGTGCCAGCAGCACCAACAGGGGACGGGAGACCCAGTACTTC. Translating gives CASSTNRGRETQYF.

This chain's CDR3 is CAISESTGSSGELFF. For the CDR3, the DNA is TGTGCCATCAGTGAGTCGACGGGGTCGAGCGGGGAGCTGTTTTTT. This chain uses TRBV10-3 with TRBJ2-2, with a possible D match to TRBD2 (5 bases). Per germline, CDR1 ENHRY and CDR2 SYGVKD. This CDR3 has 15 residues. The V end was cut by 0 bases, the J end by 7 bases, with 12 bases between.

The CDR3 sequence: CASTTGGSQPQHF. The CDR3 bases are TGTGCCAGCACCACGGGGGGATCTCAGCCCCAGCATTTT. The gene calls are TRBV12-3 or TRBV12-4 and TRBJ1-5, with a tentative D call TRBD1 (5 bases). CDR3 length: 13 amino acids. Trimming removed 7 bases at V and 6 bases at J, with 13 bases between.

This clonotype has at least ten counts. V usage is TRBV20-1 and J usage is TRBJ1-1, with TRBD1 matching 7 bases. The CDR3 spans 12 residues. J was trimmed by 3 bases and V by 5 bases; bases with no gene match: 3. Germline CDR1 is DFQATT and CDR2 is SNEGSKA (reference sequence). CDR3 nucleotide sequence: TGCAGTGCTCCGGGACAGCACACTGAAGCTTTCTTT. Translated, it gives CSAPGQHTEAFF.

This clonotype has only a few counts. J is TRBJ2-5 and V is TRBV7-8; 11 bases are shared with TRBD2. Germline lookup yields CDR1 SGHVS and CDR2 FQNEAQ. V gave up 3 bases and J gave up 4 bases; unmatched junction bases: 13. CDR3 size: 18 residues. The CDR3 DNA sequence: TGTGCCAGCAGCTTTATTAGCGGGGGGGCGGCAGGATCAGAGACCCAGTACTTC. Protein: CASSFISGGAAGSETQYF.

The V and J genes are TRBV20-1 and TRBJ1-2, with 7 nucleotides matching TRBD1. This CDR3 has 12 residues. Germline lookup yields CDR1 DFQATT and CDR2 SNEGSKA (reference sequence). V was clipped by 3 bases and J by 5 bases; unmatched bases: 3. The CDR3 DNA follows: TGCAGTGCTAGTGGACAGGCGTATGGCTACACCTTC. Translated: CSASGQAYGYTF.

The sample holds a few counts of this clonotype. J is TRBJ1-2 and V is TRBV18; 7 nucleotides match TRBD1. CDR1 and CDR2 from the germline V gene are KGHSH and LQKENI. The CDR3 spans 15 residues. Trimming took 4 bases from V and 4 from J; bases not matched to a gene: 9. Written as DNA, the CDR3 is TGTGCCAGCTCACGGGACAGAGCCGGCGTCTATGGCTACACCTTC. Protein sequence: CASSRDRAGVYGYTF.

The DNA for the CDR3 is TGCGCCAGCAGCCAAGTGTGGGGGACATATGGCTACACCTTC. This translates into CASSQVWGTYGYTF. V gene TRBV4-3 combines with J gene TRBJ1-2, with TRBD1 as a possible D gene (6 bases). The CDR3 length is 14 residues. With 1 base removed from V and 5 bases from J, the gap between germline ends came to 11 bases. Germline V gives CDR1 LGHNA, CDR2 YSLEER.

This clonotype occurred a few times. The V call is TRBV6-2 or TRBV6-3, the J call TRBJ2-5, with TRBD2 identical over 7 bases. V lost 5 bases, J lost 0 bases, and 6 bases stayed unmatched. The germline gives CDR1 MNHEY, CDR2 SVGEGT. The CDR3 is 15 amino acids. The CDR3 region has the DNA TGTGCCAGCAGTCTAGCGGATGGGTACCAAGAGACCCAGTACTTC. Translated: CASSLADGYQETQYF.

The genes are TRBV6-1 and TRBJ1-1; possibly TRBD1 for D (5 bases). This CDR3 has 16 amino acids. With 2 bases removed from V and 4 bases from J, the gap between germline ends came to 17 bases. From germline, CDR1 is MNHNS and CDR2 SASEGT. The CDR3 here is CASSEQGYWVSTEAFF. The CDR3 nucleotides read TGTGCCAGCAGTGAACAGGGTTATTGGGTTTCCACTGAAGCTTTCTTT.

The gene calls are TRBV6-2 or TRBV6-3 and TRBJ2-2; D assignment may be TRBD1 or TRBD2 (5 bases each). V was clipped by 6 bases and J by 4 bases, with 9 bases between them. This CDR3 spans 13 amino acids. CDR1 and CDR2 from the germline V gene are MNHEY and SVGEGT. The CDR3 region has the DNA TGTGCCAGCAGGAAGGGGACCACCGGGGAGCTGTTTTTT. Amino acids: CASRKGTTGELFF.

This clonotype has just a few counts. The rearrangement joins TRBV6-5 to TRBJ1-6, with D hard to call. Trimming took 7 bases from V and 6 from J, leaving 13 bases between them. This CDR3 is built from 14 residues. Germline V gives CDR1 MNHEY, CDR2 SVGAGI. CDR3 coding DNA: TGTGCCAGCAAGGCAGACCCCACTAATTCACCCCTCCACTTT. This sequence encodes CASKADPTNSPLHF.

Turning to this clonotype: One end of the junction does not line up with germline, which may come from a read error. V gene TRBV3-1 combines with J gene TRBJ1-2; possible D gene TRBD1, 6 bases. The CDR3 spans 13 residues. Germline V gene data show CDR1 as LGHDT and CDR2 as YNNKEL (reference sequence). The CDR3 DNA is TGTGCCAGCAGCATACGCTCAGACAGGCCTGACGCCTTC. This translates into CASSIRSDRPDAF.

The V call is TRBV7-9, the J call TRBJ1-2; D call uncertain. This CDR3 is built from 13 residues. Germline V gene sequence: CDR1 SEHNR, CDR2 FQNEAQ (reference sequence). V was cut by 3 bases and J by 7 bases, with 12 bases left in between. This CDR3 is CASSFIGSSGYTF. The CDR3 DNA reads TGTGCCAGCAGCTTTATTGGGTCCTCTGGCTACACCTTC.

The V and J genes are TRBV7-3 and TRBJ2-2; D uncertain. The CDR3 spans 14 residues. Trimming took 5 bases from V and 4 from J, leaving 11 bases between them. Germline V gene data show CDR1 as SGHTA and CDR2 as FQGTGA. The CDR3 sequence is CASSKRPATGELFF. CDR3 bases: TGTGCCAGCAGCAAACGCCCGGCCACCGGGGAGCTGTTTTTT.

This clonotype was recorded a few times. The chain employs TRBV6-6 and TRBJ2-1; 8 positions agree with TRBD1. The CDR3 is made up of 16 amino acids. Germline CDR1 reads MNHNY; CDR2 reads SVGAGI (reference sequence). The junction had 5 bases not matched to a gene; V was cut back by 2 bases and J by 2 bases. The CDR3 DNA is TGTGCCAGCAGTTACAGGACAGGGCTTACCTACAATGAGCAGTTCTTC. Translating it yields CASSYRTGLTYNEQFF.

CDR3 amino acids: CASTPGRDTYEQYF. CDR3 bases: TGTGCCAGTACCCCCGGCAGGGATACCTACGAGCAGTACTTC. The chain is built from TRBV19 and TRBJ2-7; TRBD1 might be the D (5 bases). Germline V gives CDR1 LNHDA, CDR2 SQIVND (reference sequence). V shed 7 bases and J shed 2 bases, with 15 bases lying between them. The CDR3 length is 14 residues.

V gene TRBV3-1 combines with J gene TRBJ2-3; 14 positions agree with TRBD2. With V trimmed by 2 bases and J by 1 base, 8 bases remained unmatched. The length of the CDR3 is 19 residues. Germline CDR1 LGHDT, CDR2 YNNKEL (reference sequence). The CDR3 here is CASSQWGTSGGRGTDTQYF. The DNA for the CDR3 is TGTGCCAGCAGCCAATGGGGGACTAGCGGGGGTCGGGGCACAGATACGCAGTATTTT.

The chain is built from TRBV6-5 and TRBJ1-2; TRBD1 matches 9 bases. The CDR3 covers 14 residues. Germline V CDR1 and CDR2: MNHEY, SVGAGI. V lost 6 bases to trimming and J lost 8 bases; unmatched junction nucleotides: 10. In nucleotides, the CDR3 is TGTGCCAGCAGCCCGGGACAGGGATTGGGAGGCTACACCTTC. Its protein is CASSPGQGLGGYTF.

This chain connects TRBV10-3 to TRBJ1-1; no definite D call. CDR1 and CDR2 (germline): ENHRY, SYGVKD. CDR3 length equals 15 residues. Trimming cost V 0 bases and J 2 bases, with 10 bases left between them. The CDR3 DNA reads TGTGCCATCAGTGAGTCGGGCAGACTAAACACTGAAGCTTTCTTT. This encodes CAISESGRLNTEAFF.